Described below is a single T cell receptor (beta chain) sequence and its context. The antigen is unknown. This sample is part of a study of T cell responses to AZD1222 COVID-19 vaccine. Notes on the study in general: Recipients of AZD1222 seropositive at baseline numbered only 5 to 7. After two AZD1222 doses, spike-specific TCR breadth and depth rose versus day 0.

CDR1 MDHEN and CDR2 SYDVKM come from the germline V gene. The CDR3 covers 15 residues. V was shortened by 6 bases and J by 2 bases, with 14 bases between the two germline ends. The data were produced by immunoSEQ multiplex PCR, yet TCRdb's version contains in-frame clones alone and is incomplete. The sample has tens of thousands of clones, under 95% seen once; the top ten hold less than 5.5%. The sequences come from peripheral blood, collected on day 0 of MenACWY control vaccination. This TCR derives from an adult in good health. V usage is TRBV28 and J usage is TRBJ1-5; D uncertain. CDR3 nucleotide sequence: TGTGCCAGCAGCCTCGAAGTATTGCGCAATCAGCCCCAGCATTTT. It translates to CASSLEVLRNQPQHF.